This T cell receptor beta chain was sequenced for a study of blood T cell repertoires in COVID-19. This CDR3 has 12 amino acids. CDR1 is LNHDA, CDR2 SQIVND, per germline (reference sequence). With 6 bases removed from V and 10 bases from J, the gap between germline ends came to 10 bases. Authors' analysis steps: Reference gene primer amplification yielded estimated nucleated cell counts. TCRdb's table, derived via immunoSEQ multiplex PCR, lists solely in-frame clones and lacks some. V, J and clone size were drawn from that table, and D and trimming were deduced from the DNA. The sample consists of a few hundred thousand clones, around four fifths of them appearing once. Living in 24 US areas, the participants were between about 18 and 90 years of age.

The receptor was isolated from a woman aged 45-60 years who had recovered from COVID-19. Sequenced input: PBMCs or T cells enriched from blood (not recorded which). The chain is built from TRBV19 and TRBJ1-6; the D gene is possibly TRBD1 (5 bases). CDR3 in amino acids: CASSWQGSPLHF. The CDR3 region has the DNA TGTGCCAGTAGCTGGCAGGGCTCACCCCTCCACTTT.